Listed below are T cell receptor beta chains from one sample, sequenced in a study of shared clonotypes between healthy human individuals. Clones were sequenced by immunoSEQ multiplex PCR, and TCRdb holds only the in-frame ones, with some missing. Of around 1.6 million clones in the sample, 95% to 99% were seen once. The specimen was naive CD4+ T cells sorted from blood. The receptors stem from a man aged 30-40 years in good health. The CDR3 runs from the conserved cysteine through the conserved F or W. A D gene is named only where the DNA matches it firmly. Not every row has a clone size; where given, it reads once, few, many or a size class.

>TRBV30|TRBJ1-4|NA|NA
CAWDPGAGANEKLFF
TGTGCCTGGGACCCGGGGGCAGGAGCTAATGAAAAACTGTTTTTT
>TRBV28|TRBJ2-1|few|NA
CASSLLYNEQFF
TGTGCCAGCAGTTTACTATACAATGAGCAGTTCTTC
>TRBV27|TRBJ2-1|NA|TRBD2
CASSLGTSGAPEQFF
TGTGCCAGCAGTTTAGGGACTAGCGGAGCCCCTGAGCAGTTCTTC
>TRBV11-2|TRBJ2-3|NA|TRBD2
CASSLGASGSADTQYF
TGTGCCAGCAGCTTAGGTGCTAGCGGGAGTGCAGATACGCAGTATTTT
>TRBV7-2|TRBJ2-1|once|TRBD1
CASSLNRGLGEQFF
TGTGCCAGCAGCTTAAACAGGGGTTTGGGTGAGCAGTTCTTC
>TRBV7-2|TRBJ2-7|NA|TRBD2
CASSFRLAGVRYEQYF
TGTGCCAGCAGCTTCCGGCTAGCGGGAGTTCGGTACGAGCAGTACTTC
>TRBV15|TRBJ2-5|NA|TRBD1
CATSRGQVPMQETQYF
TGTGCCACCAGCAGGGGACAGGTCCCGATGCAAGAGACCCAGTACTTC
>TRBV5-1|TRBJ2-3|NA|NA
CASSSIGPPDTQYF
TGCGCCAGCAGCTCAATCGGACCTCCGGATACGCAGTATTTT
>TRBV10-3|TRBJ2-7|NA|NA
CAISSGTGHYEQYF
TGTGCCATCAGTTCCGGGACCGGTCACTACGAGCAGTACTTC
>TRBV5-1|TRBJ1-2|NA|NA
CASRLRDGYTF
TGCGCCAGCAGACTCAGGGATGGCTACACCTTC
>TRBV15|TRBJ2-1|NA|TRBD2
CATRRGASGTYNEQFF
TGTGCCACCAGAAGGGGTGCTAGCGGGACCTACAATGAGCAGTTCTTC
>TRBV7-8|TRBJ2-5|NA|TRBD2
CASSTTSGSRQTQYF
TGTGCCAGCAGCACGACTAGCGGGAGCCGACAGACCCAGTACTTC
>TRBV2|TRBJ1-2|NA|NA
CASSTQRSYGYTF
TGTGCCAGCAGTACCCAGAGAAGCTATGGCTACACCTTC
>TRBV5-6|TRBJ1-1|NA|NA
CASSSDNRNTEAFF
TGTGCCAGCAGCTCCGATAACAGGAACACTGAAGCTTTCTTT
>TRBV7-2|TRBJ2-7|NA|NA
CASSLEFGSYEQYF
TGTGCCAGCAGCTTAGAGTTTGGCTCCTACGAGCAGTACTTC
>TRBV18|TRBJ2-3|NA|TRBD2
CASSPVAGGPVDTQYF
TGTGCCAGCTCACCAGTAGCGGGAGGGCCAGTAGATACGCAGTATTTT
>TRBV9|TRBJ2-1|NA|TRBD2
CASSVTSGSVDEQFF
TGTGCCAGCAGCGTCACTAGCGGGAGTGTGGATGAGCAGTTCTTC
>TRBV5-4|TRBJ1-2|NA|NA
CASSLHVANYGYTF
TGTGCCAGCAGCCTTCACGTGGCTAACTATGGCTACACCTTC
>TRBV9|TRBJ2-1|once|TRBD2
CASSKRLAGGPYNEQFF
TGTGCCAGCAGCAAAAGACTAGCGGGAGGGCCTTACAATGAGCAGTTCTTC
>TRBV29-1|TRBJ2-1|NA|NA
CSGSGSPSSYNEQFF
TGCAGCGGATCAGGTTCTCCGAGCTCCTACAATGAGCAGTTCTTC
>TRBV28|TRBJ2-1|NA|TRBD2
CASSSRGSGSNYNEQFF
TGTGCCAGCAGTTCCCGTGGTAGCGGGAGTAACTACAATGAGCAGTTCTTC
>TRBV10-1|TRBJ1-1|NA|NA
CASSRDPQNTEAFF
TGCGCCAGCTCCCGGGACCCCCAGAACACTGAAGCTTTCTTT